This TCR beta chain is drawn from a study of cytomegalovirus exposure and HLA in healthy donors. PCR used 60 Vbeta primers and 13 Jbeta primers. Data came from immunoSEQ multiplex PCR; TCRdb stores just in-frame clones and leaves some out. The sample has roughly 86,000 clones, over 75% seen once; the top ten hold approximately 7%. This sequence was found in a man aged 45-65 years in good health and CMV-seropositive. Sequencing was carried out using PBMCs.

The CDR3, as DNA: TGTGCCAGTACGGTACAGGGGCAGGTGAACACTGAAGCTTTCTTT. This encodes CASTVQGQVNTEAFF. J is TRBJ1-1 and V is TRBV19, with TRBD1 identical over 7 bases. The CDR3 covers 15 residues. After removal of 7 bases from V and 0 bases from J, the junction contained 8 bases not matched to a gene. Germline-derived CDR1 and CDR2 are LNHDA and SQIVND (reference sequence).